Here is one T cell receptor beta chain with its context. These data originate in a study of T cells in Graves' hyperthyroidism and ophthalmopathy. TCR beta CDR3 regions were amplified from RNA. RT-PCR in the first round (using the HTBI primer set) targeted the TCR CDR3. From the multiplex PCR reads, TCRdb called clonotypes with MiXCR, one entry per CDR3 protein. The data show fewer than 650,000 distinct CDR3 sequences, 35% to 50% seen once. This CDR3 has 15 amino acids. Germline V lookup: CDR1 SQVTM, CDR2 ANQGSEA. The ends lost 7 bases at V and 9 bases at J; junction bases unmatched: 18. Source material: peripheral blood or thyroid tissue (not recorded which). This sequence originates from an adult woman with Graves' disease, either hyperthyroidism or ophthalmopathy (not recorded which). The V gene is TRBV29-1, the J gene TRBJ1-3; 7 bases align to TRBD1. CDR3 sequence reads: CSGQGTYGSLGTIYF. DNA of the CDR3: TGCAGCGGACAGGGCACCTATGGCTCTTTGGGCACCATATATTTT.